This T cell receptor beta chain was recorded in a study of cytomegalovirus exposure and HLA in healthy donors. Trimming at V came to 4 bases and at J to 4 bases, leaving 5 bases not matched to a gene. Germline lookup yields CDR1 SGHKS and CDR2 YYEKEE (reference sequence). The CDR3 runs to 14 residues. The method was immunoSEQ multiplex PCR; TCRdb's version includes in-frame clones alone and lacks a portion of them. The sample gives under 150,000 clones, 70% to 90% of which show up once; 7% to 9% is in the top ten. The chain is built from TRBV5-5 and TRBJ1-2, with 9 bases matching TRBD1. The sequence came from a woman aged 18 to 35 in good health and CMV-seropositive. The material sequenced was PBMCs. CDR3 DNA: TGTGCCAGCAGCACCGGGACAGGGATCTATGGCTACACCTTC. It encodes CASSTGTGIYGYTF.